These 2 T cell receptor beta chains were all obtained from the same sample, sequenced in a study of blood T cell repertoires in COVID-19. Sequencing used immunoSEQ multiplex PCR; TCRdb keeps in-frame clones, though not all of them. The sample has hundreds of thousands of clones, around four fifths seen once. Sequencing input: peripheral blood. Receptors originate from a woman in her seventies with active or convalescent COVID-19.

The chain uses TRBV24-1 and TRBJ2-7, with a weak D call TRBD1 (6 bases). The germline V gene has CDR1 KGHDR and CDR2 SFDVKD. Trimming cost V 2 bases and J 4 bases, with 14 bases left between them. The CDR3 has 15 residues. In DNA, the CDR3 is TGTGCCACCAGTGATTCGGCTCGAGGGGGTTACGAGCAGTACTTC. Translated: CATSDSARGGYEQYF.

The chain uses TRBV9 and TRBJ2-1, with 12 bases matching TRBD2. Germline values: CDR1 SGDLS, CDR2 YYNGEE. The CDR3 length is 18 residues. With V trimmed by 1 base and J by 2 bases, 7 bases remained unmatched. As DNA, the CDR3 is TGTGCCAGCAGCGTATCTAGCGGGGGGGCATTCACCTACAATGAGCAGTTCTTC. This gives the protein CASSVSSGGAFTYNEQFF.